One sample yielded the 24 T cell receptor beta chains listed below, sequenced in a study of beta chain features in type 1 diabetes. Expressed TCRB transcripts were sequenced after all isolated RNA was converted to cDNA. Repertoires were generated with immunoSEQ multiplex PCR, while TCRdb's copy carries only in-frame clones and drops some. The sample has 300,000 to 350,000 clones; 14% are singletons. The sequenced sample was central memory CD4+ T cells from blood. These receptors all stem from a man aged 30-40 years in good health.

This clone was picked up a small number of times. The V gene is TRBV2, the J gene TRBJ1-3; D gene uncertain. The V end lost 7 bases, the J end lost 2 bases, and 9 bases lay between the germline ends. This CDR3 is 13 amino acids long. From germline, CDR1 is SNHLY and CDR2 FYNNEI. CDR3 in amino acids: CASTQDTGNTIYF. CDR3 nucleotides: TGTGCCAGCACCCAGGATACTGGAAACACCATATATTTT.

The chain recombines TRBV27 with TRBJ2-1; possibly TRBD1 for D (6 bases). Germline assignment: CDR1 MNHEY and CDR2 SMNVEV (reference sequence). Trimming cost V 4 bases and J 4 bases, with 17 bases left between them. The CDR3 loop spans 16 amino acids. The CDR3 here is CASSWNTGIGYNEQFF. The CDR3, as DNA: TGTGCCAGCAGTTGGAACACAGGGATTGGGTACAATGAGCAGTTCTTC.

The V and J genes are TRBV11-2 and TRBJ1-5, with TRBD1 as a possible D gene (5 bases). The germline V and J ends were trimmed by 5 bases and 0 bases, with 14 bases remaining between them. Germline CDR1 reads SGHAT; CDR2 reads FQNNGV. The CDR3 spans 16 residues. CDR3 region: CASSRIIGASNQPQHF. The CDR3 DNA sequence: TGTGCCAGCAGCAGAATTATCGGGGCTAGCAATCAGCCCCAGCATTTT.

The chain uses TRBV7-9 and TRBJ2-7; 9 nucleotides match TRBD2. The CDR3 has 14 residues. V lost 1 base and J lost 6; bases outside the gene matches: 4. Germline V gene sequence: CDR1 SEHNR, CDR2 FQNEAQ (reference sequence). This chain's CDR3 is CASSLGGLALEQYF. The CDR3 nucleotides read TGTGCCAGCAGCTTAGGGGGACTAGCCCTCGAGCAGTACTTC. Combining the CDR3 with reference TRBV7-9 and TRBJ2-7 gives the whole variable domain DTGVSQNPRHKITKRGQNVTFRCDPISEHNRLYWYRQTLGQGPEFLTYFQNEAQLEKSRLLSDRFSAERPKGSFSTLEIQRTEQGDSAMYLCASSLGGLALEQYFGPGTRLTVT.

This clone has only a few counts. This sequence joins TRBV11-2 and TRBJ2-1, with D possibly matching TRBD2 (6 bases). Trimming stripped 5 bases from V and 0 bases from J, with 17 bases between. Germline CDR1 SGHAT, CDR2 FQNNGV. The length of the CDR3 is 17 residues. CDR3 nucleotide sequence: TGTGCCAGCAGCCAAAAACTAGCTATAAGCTCCTACAATGAGCAGTTCTTC. Its protein product is CASSQKLAISSYNEQFF. The full variable domain, with the rest looked up from reference TRBV11-2 and TRBJ2-1, is EAGVAQSPRYKIIEKRQSVAFWCNPISGHATLYWYQQILGQGPKLLIQFQNNGVVDDSQLPKDRFSAERLKGVDSTLKIQPAKLEDSAVYLCASSQKLAISSYNEQFFGPGTRLTVL.

J is TRBJ2-2 and V is TRBV19, with D unresolved. The CDR3 contains 14 residues. Trimming stripped 5 bases from V and 3 bases from J, with 10 bases between. The germline V gene has CDR1 LNHDA and CDR2 SQIVND (reference sequence). The CDR3 nucleotides are TGTGCCAGTAGTCGCGGCCGTTACACCGGGGAGCTGTTTTTT. It translates to CASSRGRYTGELFF.

V and J are TRBV25-1 and TRBJ2-1, with D uncertain. V lost 8 bases and J 5 bases, leaving 7 bases between the germline ends. CDR3 length: 11 amino acids. From germline, CDR1 is MGHDK and CDR2 SYGVNS. CDR3 amino acids: CASGEHNEQFF. CDR3 sequence (DNA): TGTGCCAGCGGAGAGCACAATGAGCAGTTCTTC.

Many counts were recorded for this clone. The CDR3 DNA follows: TGTGCCACCTCCTCTTACAATGAGCAGTTCTTC. It specifies CATSSYNEQFF. The V gene is TRBV19, the J gene TRBJ2-1; D gene unclear. Germline V CDR1 and CDR2: LNHDA, SQIVND (reference sequence). The V and J ends lost 10 bases and 4 bases respectively, with 8 bases between them. The CDR3 length is 11 residues.

A few counts support this clone. V and J are TRBV6-1 and TRBJ2-7; D tentatively reads TRBD1 or TRBD2 (5 bases each). The CDR3 is made up of 15 amino acids. V was pared by 5 bases and J by 2 bases, with 16 bases between. CDR1 MNHNS and CDR2 SASEGT come from the germline V gene. CDR3 in DNA: TGTGCCAGCAGTTCCCCGGGACGCCTAACCTACGAGCAGTACTTC. Its translation is CASSSPGRLTYEQYF.

The chain links TRBV27 to TRBJ1-1; 10 positions match TRBD1. The CDR3 runs 14 residues. Unmatched junction bases numbered 4, after V lost 5 bases and J lost 4 bases. The germline V gene has CDR1 MNHEY and CDR2 SMNVEV (reference sequence). CDR3 region: CASSQGTGATEAFF. CDR3 nucleotide sequence: TGTGCCAGCAGTCAAGGGACAGGGGCCACTGAAGCTTTCTTT.

This chain joins TRBV2 and TRBJ2-2, with TRBD1 matching 8 bases. CDR3 length: 15 amino acids. CDR1 is SNHLY and CDR2 is FYNNEI in the germline V gene. Trimming took 3 bases from V and 4 from J; bases not matched to a gene: 4. CDR3 nucleotides: TGTGCCAGCAGTGACAGGGGGCGGTCCACCGGGGAGCTGTTTTTT. Translated, it gives CASSDRGRSTGELFF.

This clone was picked up many times. The J gene is TRBJ1-1, the V gene TRBV14; D may be TRBD1 (5 bases). Germline V gene sequence: CDR1 SGHDN, CDR2 FVKESK. The V gene lost 2 bases and the J gene lost 3 bases, with 13 bases spanning the gap. The CDR3 is 15 residues long. The CDR3 loop is CASSQQGRTDTEAFF. CDR3 DNA: TGTGCCAGCAGCCAACAGGGTAGAACGGACACTGAAGCTTTCTTT.

This clone showed up just a few times. The chain carries TRBV6-5 and TRBJ1-5; D remains ambiguous. The V and J ends lost 6 bases and 3 bases respectively, with 6 bases between them. Germline CDR1 is MNHEY and CDR2 is SVGAGI. CDR3 length equals 12 residues. For the CDR3, the DNA is TGTGCCAGCAGCAAACCCAATCAGCCCCAGCATTTT. Encoded protein: CASSKPNQPQHF.

The V call is TRBV7-9, the J call TRBJ2-3; D possibly matches TRBD1 or TRBD2 (5 bases each). Deletions cut 4 bases from V and 2 bases from J, with 10 bases between. Germline V gene sequence: CDR1 SEHNR, CDR2 FQNEAQ (reference sequence). The CDR3 is 14 residues long. CDR3 protein: CASSWDALTDTQYF. Written as DNA, the CDR3 is TGTGCCAGCAGCTGGGACGCCCTCACAGATACGCAGTATTTT.

The chain links TRBV6-4 to TRBJ1-5, with TRBD1 matching over 7 bases. This CDR3 contains 16 residues. Losses at the gene ends were 5 bases for V and 2 bases for J; bases not matched to a gene: 9. Germline loops: CDR1 MRHNA, CDR2 SNTAGT. The DNA for the CDR3 is TGTGCCAGCAGTCCTTCACAGGGGCTTGGCAATCAGCCCCAGCATTTT. Translating gives CASSPSQGLGNQPQHF.

This sequence joins TRBV18 and TRBJ2-6; a possible D gene is TRBD1 (6 bases). V was shortened by 3 bases and J by 0 bases, with 12 bases between the two germline ends. This CDR3 comprises 17 residues. The germline V gene encodes CDR1 KGHSH and CDR2 LQKENI. CDR3 region: CASSPIKGDSGANVLTF. The CDR3 bases are TGTGCCAGCTCACCCATTAAGGGGGACTCTGGGGCCAACGTCCTGACTTTC.

This clone has only a few counts. The rearrangement links TRBV5-4 to TRBJ2-1; 7 nucleotides agree with TRBD2. The CDR3 runs to 16 residues. Germline V gene sequence: CDR1 SGHNT, CDR2 YYREEE (reference sequence). Trimming at V came to 4 bases and at J to 2 bases, leaving 9 bases not matched to a gene. This CDR3 reads CASSLLSAGAYNEQFF. In DNA form, the CDR3 reads TGTGCCAGCAGCCTCTTAAGTGCGGGAGCCTACAATGAGCAGTTCTTC. Filled out from reference TRBV5-4 and TRBJ2-1, the complete variable domain reads ETGVTQSPTHLIKTRGQQVTLRCSSQSGHNTVSWYQQALGQGPQFIFQYYREEENGRGNFPPRFSGLQFPNYSSELNVNALELDDSALYLCASSLLSAGAYNEQFFGPGTRLTVL.

This rearrangement joins TRBV5-4 to TRBJ1-1; a possible D gene is TRBD1 (6 bases). In germline, CDR1 is SGHNT, CDR2 YYREEE (reference sequence). This CDR3 has 14 residues. The ends were cut back, 5 bases at V and 1 base at J, with 12 bases in the middle. In nucleotides, the CDR3 is TGTGCCAGCAGGGGAGAACAGGGGAACACTGAAGCTTTCTTT. Protein: CASRGEQGNTEAFF. Variable domain in full (rest from reference TRBV5-4 and TRBJ1-1): ETGVTQSPTHLIKTRGQQVTLRCSSQSGHNTVSWYQQALGQGPQFIFQYYREEENGRGNFPPRFSGLQFPNYSSELNVNALELDDSALYLCASRGEQGNTEAFFGQGTRLTVV.

In its sample, this clone was seen a few times. The chain joins TRBV5-4 to TRBJ2-5; 7 bases are shared with TRBD2. V shed 0 bases and J 4 bases; nucleotides not matched to a gene: 6. This CDR3 has 15 residues. CDR1 is SGHNT and CDR2 is YYREEE in the germline V gene (reference sequence). The CDR3 is CASSLESGTGETQYF. CDR3 nucleotide sequence: TGTGCCAGCAGCTTGGAGAGCGGGACGGGAGAGACCCAGTACTTC.

This clone was found a few times. The rearrangement uses TRBV4-3 and TRBJ2-1; 8 bases agree with TRBD1. CDR1 is LGHNA and CDR2 is YSLEER in the germline V gene. This CDR3 is built from 16 residues. The trim removed 0 bases at V and 12 bases at J, leaving 13 bases unmatched. The CDR3 nucleotides read TGCGCCAGCAGCCAAGATCAGGGACAGGCCTACTTTACGCAGTTCTTC. It codes for CASSQDQGQAYFTQFF.

There are many counts of this clone. The chain's CDR3 is CASSALGTDGTQYF. CDR3 sequence (DNA): TGTGCCAGCAGTGCGCTAGGGACCGACGGGACCCAGTACTTC. The chain recombines TRBV2 with TRBJ2-5; perhaps D is TRBD1 or TRBD2 (5 bases each). Trimming took 4 bases from V and 7 from J, leaving 16 bases between them. The CDR3 is made up of 14 amino acids. Germline V gives CDR1 SNHLY, CDR2 FYNNEI.

The chain carries TRBV7-2 and TRBJ1-2; D gene uncertain. The CDR3 length is 15 residues. The V end lost 0 bases, the J end lost 6 bases, and 14 bases lay between the germline ends. Germline CDR1 reads SGHTA; CDR2 reads FQGNSA. The chain's CDR3 is CASSLATKRRHGYTF. In DNA form, the CDR3 reads TGTGCCAGCAGCTTAGCGACCAAAAGACGTCATGGCTACACCTTC.

This clone was observed a few times. This chain connects TRBV5-1 to TRBJ2-5, with D possibly TRBD1 on 5 matching bases. V shed 0 bases and J shed 4 bases, with 10 bases lying between them. Germline V gene lookup returns CDR1 SGHRS and CDR2 YFSETQ. This CDR3 has 14 amino acids. The CDR3 loop reads CASSLVGRVETQYF. For the CDR3, the DNA is TGCGCCAGCAGCTTGGTCGGCAGGGTAGAGACCCAGTACTTC.

This clone was seen repeatedly, ten times or more. V usage is TRBV6-5 and J usage is TRBJ2-7, with TRBD1 matching 8 bases. CDR3 length: 14 amino acids. V lost 6 bases to trimming and J lost 3 bases; unmatched junction nucleotides: 7. Germline V gene data show CDR1 as MNHEY and CDR2 as SVGAGI. The CDR3 sequence is CASRSGTGFYEQYF. Written as DNA, the CDR3 is TGTGCCAGCAGGTCCGGGACAGGCTTCTACGAGCAGTACTTC.